A single sample is the source of the 27 T cell receptor beta chains below, sequenced in a study of regulatory T cells in long-lasting Graves disease. Time point: persistent/refractory GD, antithyroid drugs over 5 years with positive TRAb. The TCR library was prepared using RNA isolated from PBMCs. CDR3 regions were amplified by Arm-PCR using iRepertoire HTBI primers to build TCR beta libraries. TCRdb independently ran MiXCR on the multiplex PCR reads; one entry per CDR3 protein. The sample shows roughly 450,000 distinct CDR3 sequences, about a quarter of them seen only once. The source material was peripheral blood mononuclear cells (PBMCs), sampled when the disease was refractory, from a patient treated with antithyroid drugs. These receptors were taken from a female donor with Graves disease.

A single count supports this clonotype. A read error is possible here, since a much larger clone lies one base away. The rearrangement links TRBV24-1 to TRBJ1-1; D uncertain. Trimming cost V 3 bases and J 4 bases, with 11 bases left between them. Germline CDR1 is KGHDR and CDR2 is SFDVKD. This CDR3 spans 14 amino acids. The CDR3 DNA reads TGTGCCACCAGTGATACAAGGGCGCGCACTGAAGCTTTCTTT. Protein sequence: CATSDTRARTEAFF.

This clonotype was recorded many times. The J gene is TRBJ2-7, the V gene TRBV28, with unresolved D. CDR3 length: 17 residues. Trimming took off 9 bases at V and 4 bases at J, with 28 bases between the two ends. CDR1 and CDR2 from the germline V gene are MDHEN and SYDVKM. CDR3 amino acids: CASPPRLVGPPSYEQYF. As DNA, the CDR3 is TGTGCCAGTCCCCCCCGGCTAGTAGGCCCTCCCTCATACGAGCAGTACTTC. Looking up the rest from reference TRBV28 and TRBJ2-7 gives the full variable domain: DVKVTQSSRYLVKRTGEKVFLECVQDMDHENMFWYRQDPGLGLRLIYFSYDVKMKEKGDIPEGYSVSREKKERFSLILESASTNQTSMYLCASPPRLVGPPSYEQYFGPGTRLTVT.

V usage is TRBV7-9 and J usage is TRBJ2-7; TRBD1 might be the D (6 bases). The V gene lost 4 bases and the J gene lost 1 base, with 17 bases spanning the gap. Germline V lookup: CDR1 SEHNR, CDR2 FQNEAQ (reference sequence). This CDR3 comprises 16 residues. In nucleotides, the CDR3 is TGTGCCAGCAGCTCCCATCGTACAGGGCCGTCCTACGAGCAGTACTTC. Its translation: CASSSHRTGPSYEQYF.

The rearrangement uses TRBV27 and TRBJ2-7; D tentatively fits TRBD1 or TRBD2 (5 bases each). Deletions cut 5 bases from V and 2 bases from J, with 13 bases between. CDR3 size: 14 residues. Germline lookup yields CDR1 MNHEY and CDR2 SMNVEV (reference sequence). CDR3 sequence reads: CASSNRDGTYEQYF. CDR3 nucleotide sequence: TGTGCCAGCAGTAACCGGGACGGAACCTACGAGCAGTACTTC.

The chain links TRBV11-1 to TRBJ2-6; 7 positions match TRBD1. In germline, CDR1 is SGHAT, CDR2 FQDESV (reference sequence). The length of the CDR3 is 20 residues. Germline trimming cut 5 bases from V and 1 base from J; bases unmatched to any gene: 17. CDR3 protein: CASSMPRDSRFGSGANVLTF. CDR3 bases: TGTGCCAGCAGCATGCCTAGGGACAGCAGATTCGGGTCTGGGGCCAACGTCCTGACTTTC.

This clonotype was picked up a small number of times. This chain links TRBV15 with TRBJ2-2; possible D gene TRBD2, 6 bases. The V gene lost 2 bases and the J gene lost 3 bases, with 16 bases spanning the gap. The CDR3 spans 17 residues. CDR1 and CDR2 from the germline V gene are LNHNV and YYDKDF (reference sequence). The CDR3 here is CATSRPGLGPHTGELFF. CDR3 DNA: TGTGCCACCAGCAGACCGGGACTGGGACCACACACCGGGGAGCTGTTTTTT.

The table lists this clonotype with a few counts. The chain combines TRBV6-1 with TRBJ2-1; 7 bases fit TRBD2. Germline assignment: CDR1 MNHNS and CDR2 SASEGT. V lost 8 bases to trimming and J lost 6 bases; unmatched junction nucleotides: 13. There are 15 residues in the CDR3. The CDR3 loop reads CASGTGGSMFNEQFF. For the CDR3, the DNA is TGTGCCAGCGGGACTGGCGGGAGTATGTTCAATGAGCAGTTCTTC.

This clonotype was detected a few times. V is TRBV7-3 and J is TRBJ2-5; a possible D gene is TRBD2 (6 bases). The CDR3 is 17 amino acids. Germline V gives CDR1 SGHTA, CDR2 FQGTGA. The ends were cut back, 4 bases at V and 2 bases at J, with 20 bases in the middle. This chain's CDR3 is CASSSGERSGPQETQYF. The CDR3 DNA sequence: TGTGCCAGCAGCTCGGGGGAAAGGTCTGGACCTCAAGAGACCCAGTACTTC. Full variable domain (remainder filled in from reference TRBV7-3 and TRBJ2-5): GAGVSQTPSNKVTEKGKYVELRCDPISGHTALYWYRQSLGQGPEFLIYFQGTGAADDSGLPNDRFFAVRPEGSVSTLKIQRTERGDSAVYLCASSSGERSGPQETQYFGPGTRLLVL.

This clonotype came up many times. This sequence joins TRBV28 and TRBJ2-5, with 7 bases fitting TRBD1. From germline, CDR1 is MDHEN and CDR2 SYDVKM. Losses at the gene ends were 5 bases for V and 4 bases for J; bases not matched to a gene: 4. The CDR3 runs to 13 residues. CDR3 protein: CASSGDSRETQYF. The CDR3 DNA is TGTGCCAGCAGTGGGGACAGTCGAGAGACCCAGTACTTC.

The rearrangement uses TRBV3-1 and TRBJ2-5; D is unclear. From germline, CDR1 is LGHDT and CDR2 YNNKEL (reference sequence). The ends were cut back, 1 base at V and 4 bases at J, with 7 bases in the middle. CDR3 size: 13 residues. The CDR3 loop is CASSQVLGETQYF. The CDR3 DNA is TGTGCCAGCAGCCAAGTTTTGGGAGAGACCCAGTACTTC.

This clonotype has at least ten counts. This rearrangement joins TRBV7-9 to TRBJ2-5; the match to TRBD1 covers 8 bases. CDR1 and CDR2 from the germline V gene are SEHNR and FQNEAQ (reference sequence). Trimming removed 6 bases from V and 5 bases from J; junction bases left unmatched: 11. This CDR3 is built from 15 residues. CDR3 DNA sequence: TGTGCCAGCAGACACTTCCAGGGGGCGTTGGAGACCCAGTACTTC. Amino acid sequence: CASRHFQGALETQYF.

This clonotype has ten or more counts. The V call is TRBV7-2, the J call TRBJ1-2, with 8 positions matching TRBD1. The junction had 7 bases not matched to a gene; V was cut back by 6 bases and J by 4 bases. Germline V CDR1 and CDR2: SGHTA, FQGNSA. The length of the CDR3 is 14 residues. CDR3: CASRPQGAGYGYTF. CDR3 sequence (DNA): TGTGCCAGCAGACCTCAGGGGGCAGGCTATGGCTACACCTTC. The whole variable domain, filled in from reference TRBV7-2 and TRBJ1-2, reads GAGVSQSPSNKVTEKGKDVELRCDPISGHTALYWYRQSLGQGLEFLIYFQGNSAPDKSGLPSDRFSAERTGGSVSTLTIQRTQQEDSAVYLCASRPQGAGYGYTFGSGTRLTVV.

CDR3 region: CASSSTGGVNNEQFF. DNA for the CDR3: TGTGCCAGCAGCTCAACAGGGGGAGTTAACAATGAGCAGTTCTTC. The chain combines TRBV11-3 with TRBJ2-1; TRBD1 matches at 8 bases. Germline trimming cut 4 bases from V and 5 bases from J; bases unmatched to any gene: 7. The CDR3 has 15 residues. Germline V CDR1 and CDR2: SGHNT, YENEEA. The variable domain in full, completed from reference TRBV11-3 and TRBJ2-1, reads EAGVVQSPRYKIIEKKQPVAFWCNPISGHNTLYWYLQNLGQGPELLIRYENEEAVDDSQLPKDRFSAERLKGVDSTLKIQPAELGDSAVYLCASSSTGGVNNEQFFGPGTRLTVL.

The sample holds a few counts of this clonotype. This chain uses TRBV12-3 or TRBV12-4 with TRBJ2-2, with D perhaps TRBD1 (5 bases). This CDR3 region has 16 residues. Trimming pared 4 bases from V and 5 bases from J, leaving 17 bases between. This CDR3 reads CASSSTRALSTGELFF. The DNA of the CDR3 is TGTGCCAGCAGTTCCACCAGGGCGTTATCGACCGGGGAGCTGTTTTTT.

This clonotype has more than one count but fewer than ten. V usage is TRBV7-2 and J usage is TRBJ2-7; TRBD2 matches 8 bases. Per the germline V gene, CDR1 is SGHTA and CDR2 is FQGNSA. J was trimmed by 6 bases and V by 6 bases; bases with no gene match: 10. The CDR3 is made up of 14 amino acids. The CDR3 bases are TGTGCCAGCAGGGATAGCGGGACATCAAGCGAGCAGTACTTC. This gives the protein CASRDSGTSSEQYF.

This clonotype occurred many times. The chain links TRBV6-1 to TRBJ2-5; no reliable D call. CDR3 length: 14 amino acids. The ends were cut back, 8 bases at V and 4 bases at J, with 17 bases in the middle. The germline V gene has CDR1 MNHNS and CDR2 SASEGT. As DNA, the CDR3 is TGTGCCAGCGGGGTTGGGGTCGTCCCAGAGACCCAGTACTTC. It translates to CASGVGVVPETQYF.

This clonotype was picked up many times. V is TRBV2 and J is TRBJ1-6; 8 positions match TRBD1. J gave up 10 bases and V 6 bases, and 11 bases lay outside the gene matches. Per germline, CDR1 SNHLY and CDR2 FYNNEI. The CDR3 has 15 amino acids. The CDR3 DNA is TGTGCCAGCAGAGAAAGCACAGGGGGTCGGTCACCCCTCCACTTT. It translates to CASRESTGGRSPLHF.

The chain is built from TRBV10-3 and TRBJ1-2; the match to TRBD1 covers 11 bases. This CDR3 has 14 amino acids. V trimming: 3 bases; J trimming: 8 bases; junction bases outside the gene matches: 5. Germline V gene sequence: CDR1 ENHRY, CDR2 SYGVKD. The CDR3 reads CAISEGDRGDGYTF. The CDR3 bases are TGTGCCATCAGTGAAGGGGACAGGGGGGACGGCTACACCTTC.

This clonotype was observed a few times. V gene TRBV20-1 combines with J gene TRBJ2-7; 9 nucleotides agree with TRBD1. The CDR3 covers 15 residues. The ends lost 4 bases at V and 2 bases at J; junction bases unmatched: 9. Germline lookup yields CDR1 DFQATT and CDR2 SNEGSKA (reference sequence). In DNA form, the CDR3 reads TGCAGTGCTAAGAGCGGGACAGGGAACCCCTACGAGCAGTACTTC. Its protein product is CSAKSGTGNPYEQYF.

Ten or more counts support this clonotype. V gene TRBV2 combines with J gene TRBJ1-5; D is possibly TRBD1 (6 bases). This CDR3 comprises 14 residues. From germline, CDR1 is SNHLY and CDR2 FYNNEI. V was cut by 6 bases and J by 5 bases, with 14 bases left in between. Here the CDR3 reads CASRVQGSYQPQHF. The CDR3, as DNA: TGTGCCAGCAGGGTACAGGGTTCGTATCAGCCCCAGCATTTT. Using reference TRBV2 and TRBJ1-5 for the parts outside the CDR3, the full variable domain is EPEVTQTPSHQVTQMGQEVILRCVPISNHLYFYWYRQILGQKVEFLVSFYNNEISEKSEIFDDQFSVERPDGSNFTLKIRSTKLEDSAMYFCASRVQGSYQPQHFGDGTRLSIL.

This clonotype has ten or more counts. V gene TRBV12-3 or TRBV12-4 combines with J gene TRBJ1-2, with 9 bases aligning to TRBD1. The ends lost 6 bases at V and 7 bases at J; junction bases unmatched: 3. The CDR3 consists of 12 residues. CDR3 residues: CASRTTGGGYTF. DNA for the CDR3: TGTGCCAGCAGGACGACAGGGGGTGGCTACACCTTC.

This chain uses TRBV12-3 or TRBV12-4 with TRBJ2-5; 8 nucleotides agree with TRBD2. The ends lost 7 bases at V and 8 bases at J; junction bases unmatched: 21. The CDR3 runs 17 residues. CDR3 in DNA: TGTGCCAGCACCCCCTATTCCGGACTAGCAGGAGCTGGTACCCAGTACTTC. The encoded protein is CASTPYSGLAGAGTQYF.

Ten or more counts support this clonotype. This chain links TRBV6-5 with TRBJ1-2, with TRBD1 matching over 8 bases. The V and J ends lost 0 bases and 2 bases, in that order; junction bases with no gene match: 8. The CDR3 is 17 residues long. From germline, CDR1 is MNHEY and CDR2 SVGAGI. Written as DNA, the CDR3 is TGTGCCAGCAGTTACTCGATCCAGGGGGCTTTAAACTATGGCTACACCTTC. As protein: CASSYSIQGALNYGYTF.

The DNA for the CDR3 is TGTGCCAGCAGCCAAGGACTGGCGGGAGTTACCGGGGAGCTGTTTTTT. Amino acids: CASSQGLAGVTGELFF. The chain couples TRBV11-2 to TRBJ2-2, with 7 bases aligning to TRBD2. J was trimmed by 5 bases and V by 5 bases; bases with no gene match: 11. This CDR3 spans 16 amino acids. CDR1 and CDR2 (germline): SGHAT, FQNNGV.

This clonotype was seen ten or more times. The chain links TRBV5-1 to TRBJ1-1, with D perhaps matching TRBD1 (6 bases). The V end was cut by 1 base, the J end by 3 bases, with 10 bases between. Germline values: CDR1 SGHRS, CDR2 YFSETQ. The CDR3 spans 14 residues. CDR3 residues: CASSLNRADTEAFF. DNA for the CDR3: TGCGCCAGCAGCTTGAACAGGGCCGACACTGAAGCTTTCTTT. The full variable domain, in which reference TRBV5-1 and TRBJ1-1 provide the parts outside the CDR3, is KAGVTQTPRYLIKTRGQQVTLSCSPISGHRSVSWYQQTPGQGLQFLFEYFSETQRNKGNFPGRFSGRQFSNSRSEMNVSTLELGDSALYLCASSLNRADTEAFFGQGTRLTVV.

This clonotype occurred many times. The chain recombines TRBV2 with TRBJ2-2, with 9 bases identical to TRBD1. V trimming: 8 bases; J trimming: 4 bases; junction bases outside the gene matches: 5. The CDR3 has 14 residues. The germline gives CDR1 SNHLY, CDR2 FYNNEI. CDR3 DNA: TGTGCCAGCGGGAAGGACAGGGGCACCGGGGAGCTGTTTTTT. This codes for CASGKDRGTGELFF.

This clonotype was observed at least ten times. The chain links TRBV2 to TRBJ1-6; 8 bases are shared with TRBD1. The CDR3 length is 14 residues. Germline loops: CDR1 SNHLY, CDR2 FYNNEI. The V and J ends lost 6 bases and 7 bases, in that order; junction bases with no gene match: 5. The CDR3 protein is CASRPDRANSPLHF. The CDR3 DNA is TGTGCCAGCAGACCGGACAGGGCAAATTCACCCCTCCACTTT.